This TCR beta chain is drawn from a study of T cells in Graves' hyperthyroidism and ophthalmopathy. RNA transcripts served as the template for amplifying TCR beta CDR3 regions. The HTBI primer set drove a first-round RT-PCR of the TCR CDR3. Via MiXCR, TCRdb re-called the multiplex PCR reads, giving one row per CDR3 protein. The data contain around 250,000 distinct CDR3 sequences, 24% of them singletons. V shed 0 bases, J shed 5 bases, and the junction held 13 bases outside the gene matches. The CDR3 is made up of 18 amino acids. The germline V gene has CDR1 LGHNA and CDR2 YNFKEQ. This clonotype was counted ten times or more. Its antigen is currently unknown. Study observations and caveats: Ophthalmopathy was identified by the model a median around 6.3 months ahead of onset. Most thyroid-expanded clonotypes above 0.001 were also found in blood.

The rearrangement uses TRBV4-2 and TRBJ2-5; TRBD1 matches at 9 bases. The material sequenced was blood. The TCR originated in a woman between 40 and 50 years old with Graves' ophthalmopathy. Here the CDR3 DNA reads TGTGCCAGCAGCCAAGATCCTGCGGGACAGGGACTTTTCGAGACCCAGTACTTC. Translation gives CASSQDPAGQGLFETQYF.